One and the same sample provided the 17 T cell receptor beta chains below, sequenced in a study of shared clonotypes between healthy human individuals. Profiling relied on immunoSEQ multiplex PCR, and the TCRdb table lists in-frame clones only, not all of them. Among approximately 2.5 million clones listed, approximately 94% were seen once. The specimen was naive CD4+ T cells sorted from blood. Described subset: CD45RA+ positively selected. These receptors all stem from a man younger than 30 in good health.

DNA of the CDR3: TGTGCCAGCAGCCAAGAAGGGACAGTATACACCGGGGAGCTGTTTTTT. Encoded protein: CASSQEGTVYTGELFF. This chain joins TRBV14 and TRBJ2-2; TRBD1 agrees at 7 bases. CDR1 is SGHDN, CDR2 FVKESK, per germline. The CDR3 extends over 16 amino acids. V shed 0 bases and J 3 bases; nucleotides not matched to a gene: 4.

This sequence joins TRBV19 and TRBJ1-1; tentatively, D is TRBD1 (5 bases). V shed 7 bases and J shed 0 bases, with 12 bases lying between them. The CDR3 contains 14 residues. Germline CDR1 reads LNHDA; CDR2 reads SQIVND (reference sequence). The CDR3 region is CASKGRTLNTEAFF. The DNA for the CDR3 is TGTGCCAGTAAGGGGAGGACTTTGAACACTGAAGCTTTCTTT.

The rearrangement uses TRBV5-4 and TRBJ2-3; 9 bases are a match to TRBD2. With 4 bases clipped from V and 0 bases from J, the junction kept 6 bases outside the gene matches. Germline V gene sequence: CDR1 SGHNT, CDR2 YYREEE (reference sequence). The CDR3 covers 16 residues. CDR3 nucleotide sequence: TGTGCCAGCAGCCCGAGACTAGCGGCTAGCACAGATACGCAGTATTTT. It is translated as CASSPRLAASTDTQYF.

This clone was seen only once. This rearrangement joins TRBV19 to TRBJ2-7, with 9 bases lining up with TRBD1. Germline-derived CDR1 and CDR2 are LNHDA and SQIVND (reference sequence). V shed 8 bases and J 4 bases; nucleotides not matched to a gene: 6. The CDR3 spans 13 residues. CDR3 residues: CASALDRGYEQYF. The CDR3 nucleotides read TGTGCCAGTGCGTTGGACAGGGGTTACGAGCAGTACTTC.

The chain carries TRBV6-1 and TRBJ1-2; unclear D gene. There are 14 residues in the CDR3. V lost 0 bases and J 7 bases, leaving 12 bases between the germline ends. Germline values: CDR1 MNHNS, CDR2 SASEGT. CDR3 region: CASSEAVKRAGYTF. CDR3 in DNA: TGTGCCAGCAGTGAAGCGGTGAAGAGGGCTGGCTACACCTTC.

The rearrangement links TRBV7-9 to TRBJ2-2; D may be TRBD1 or TRBD2 (7 bases each). The CDR3 has 15 residues. V lost 3 bases and J 6 bases, leaving 14 bases between the germline ends. The germline V gene has CDR1 SEHNR and CDR2 FQNEAQ (reference sequence). The CDR3 here is CASSFVRGGAGELFF. DNA of the CDR3: TGTGCCAGCAGCTTCGTCAGGGGGGGAGCCGGGGAGCTGTTTTTT.

This chain's CDR3 is CASSKVHEVRGNNEKLFF. CDR3 bases: TGTGCCAGCAGCAAAGTCCATGAAGTCAGGGGGAATAATGAAAAACTGTTTTTT. The chain employs TRBV21-1 and TRBJ1-4; the D segment call TRBD1 is taken from the table without a DNA check. TRBV21-1 is tagged as a pseudogene. The CDR3 is 18 amino acids.

The chain uses TRBV10-3 and TRBJ2-5; TRBD1 aligns across 7 bases. CDR1 and CDR2 (germline): ENHRY, SYGVKD. This CDR3 has 15 amino acids. V lost 2 bases to trimming and J lost 5 bases; unmatched junction nucleotides: 8. CDR3 in amino acids: CAISEGQDSRETQYF. The DNA for the CDR3 is TGTGCCATCAGTGAGGGACAGGACTCGAGGGAGACCCAGTACTTC.

CDR3 DNA: TGTGCCAGCTATGGCAGGGTCGACTACAATGAGCAGTTCTTC. Encoded protein: CASYGRVDYNEQFF. The chain links TRBV21-1 to TRBJ2-1; TRBD1, the D gene given by the table, was not confirmed from the DNA. TRBV21-1 is termed a pseudogene. This CDR3 is 14 amino acids long.

The chain links TRBV9 to TRBJ1-2; possibly TRBD1 for D (5 bases). Per germline, CDR1 SGDLS and CDR2 YYNGEE. Deletions cut 6 bases from V and 1 base from J, with 13 bases between. The CDR3 contains 14 residues. The CDR3 reads CASTYGTINYGYTF. The DNA of the CDR3 is TGTGCCAGCACCTATGGGACGATTAACTATGGCTACACCTTC.

The chain has TRBV7-2 and TRBJ2-1; D is undetermined. The CDR3 runs to 15 residues. Trimming took off 5 bases at V and 0 bases at J, with 11 bases between the two ends. The germline CDR1 and CDR2 sequences are SGHTA and FQGNSA. CDR3 protein: CASSPSLSSYNEQFF. The CDR3 coding sequence is TGTGCCAGCAGCCCCAGCCTGAGCTCCTACAATGAGCAGTTCTTC.

In this sample, this clone turned up once. V gene TRBV5-1 combines with J gene TRBJ2-7, with TRBD1 matching 7 bases. Trimming removed 1 base from V and 2 bases from J; junction bases left unmatched: 6. CDR1 is SGHRS and CDR2 is YFSETQ in the germline V gene. This CDR3 has 15 amino acids. This CDR3 is CASSLQPGQTYEQYF. CDR3 nucleotide sequence: TGCGCCAGCAGCTTGCAGCCGGGACAGACCTACGAGCAGTACTTC.

This chain links TRBV5-1 with TRBJ2-1; TRBD1 is a possible D gene (6 bases). V lost 3 bases, J lost 6 bases, and 10 bases lay in between. CDR1 is SGHRS, CDR2 YFSETQ, per germline. The CDR3 is 13 amino acids. DNA of the CDR3: TGCGCCAGCAGCTCTACAGGGTTCAATGAGCAGTTCTTC. As protein: CASSSTGFNEQFF.

With respect to this clone: Other DNA sequences within the sample encode an identical CDR3. The V call is TRBV18, the J call TRBJ2-5, with 10 nucleotides matching TRBD1. CDR1 KGHSH and CDR2 LQKENI come from the germline V gene. V was pared by 3 bases and J by 2 bases, with 0 bases of the junction left unmatched. The CDR3 is 14 residues long. CDR3 sequence (DNA): TGTGCCAGCTCACCGGGACAGGGGCAAGAGACCCAGTACTTC. The encoded protein is CASSPGQGQETQYF.

In its sample, this clone was seen a few times. V is TRBV9 and J is TRBJ1-2; TRBD1 matches 9 bases. Germline loops: CDR1 SGDLS, CDR2 YYNGEE. V shed 4 bases, J shed 6 bases, and the junction held 7 bases outside the gene matches. The CDR3 spans 14 residues. CDR3 sequence (DNA): TGTGCCAGCAGCCCGGACAGGGGCGCGGATGGCTACACCTTC. Translation: CASSPDRGADGYTF. Combining the CDR3 with reference TRBV9 and TRBJ1-2 gives the whole variable domain DSGVTQTPKHLITATGQRVTLRCSPRSGDLSVYWYQQSLDQGLQFLIQYYNGEERAKGNILERFSAQQFPDLHSELNLSSLELGDSALYFCASSPDRGADGYTFGSGTRLTVV.

This chain links TRBV25-1 with TRBJ2-5, with a possible D match to TRBD2 (5 bases). The CDR3 extends over 15 amino acids. Per germline, CDR1 MGHDK and CDR2 SYGVNS. V shed 4 bases and J shed 4 bases, with 16 bases lying between them. This CDR3 reads CASSAPRREGETQYF. CDR3 nucleotides: TGTGCCAGCAGTGCCCCCCGACGGGAAGGAGAGACCCAGTACTTC.

J is TRBJ2-7 and V is TRBV18; 7 bases are a match to TRBD1. Germline CDR1 KGHSH, CDR2 LQKENI. The CDR3 sequence is 15 residues long. The trim removed 1 base at V and 5 bases at J, leaving 8 bases unmatched. CDR3 DNA: TGTGCCAGCTCACCACTCACAGGGGATAGCCACGAGCAGTACTTC. Its protein is CASSPLTGDSHEQYF.